This TCR beta chain was identified during a study of blood T cell repertoires in COVID-19. Study in general: There were acute and convalescent COVID-19 samples, and they came from the United States, Italy and Spain. T cells, B-cell-depleted T cells, or PBMCs provided the cDNA or gDNA that served as material.

Authors' methods: Amplification of reference gene primers was used by the study to estimate nucleated cell counts. Here immunoSEQ multiplex PCR was the method, and the copy in TCRdb shows in-frame clones only, minus some. From that table come the V and J calls and clone size; the DNA was used to work out D and trimming. The table lists about 290,000 clones, over 80% of them singletons. The CDR3 spans 14 residues. Per the germline V gene, CDR1 is SGHRS and CDR2 is YFSETQ. Trimming took 4 bases from V and 6 from J; bases not matched to a gene: 7. The specimen sequenced was peripheral blood. This chain links TRBV5-1 with TRBJ2-3, with 8 bases that match TRBD2. The source is a woman aged 45-59 years with active or convalescent COVID-19. CDR3 DNA: TGCGCCAGCAGCACACCGGGACTAGGGGATACGCAGTATTTT. Translated: CASSTPGLGDTQYF.